These T cell receptor beta chains were read from a single sample in a study of radiation and T cells in renal cell carcinoma. The protocol was immunoSEQ multiplex PCR, while the TCRdb copy is restricted to in-frame clones and leaves out a portion. This table has 130,000 or so clones, 70% to 90% appearing once. Specimen: blood, collected from a patient whose treatment included radiotherapy and nephrectomy. The receptors were sampled from a woman in her 50s with renal cell carcinoma. The CDR3 runs from the conserved cysteine through the conserved F or W. A D gene is named only where the DNA matches it firmly. Size is omitted from some rows. Given values are once, few, many or a class for expanded clones.

D gene,V gene,J gene,clone size,CDR3 DNA,CDR3 protein
-,TRBV7-2,TRBJ2-1,once,TGTGCCAGCAGCCCCGACAGCAATGAGCAGTTCTTC,CASSPDSNEQFF
TRBD1,TRBV30,TRBJ1-2,-,TGTGCCTGGAGTGGGGCAACCCGGACAGGGAATGGCTACACCTTC,CAWSGATRTGNGYTF
-,TRBV7-2,TRBJ2-3,-,TGTGCCAGCAGCTTAGGCGGACATACTAGCACAGATACGCAGTATTTT,CASSLGGHTSTDTQYF
TRBD1,TRBV7-3,TRBJ2-1,few,TGTGCCAGCAGCTTACTACTTACAGGGGCGCGCTCCTACAATGAGCAGTTCTTC,CASSLLLTGARSYNEQFF
-,TRBV25-1,TRBJ2-7,-,TGTGCCAGCAGTGACAGTACCCCGGGATACGAGCAGTACTTC,CASSDSTPGYEQYF
-,TRBV15,TRBJ2-7,-,TGTGCCACCAGCAGAAGGCTTGAGGAGGGGCAGTACTTC,CATSRRLEEGQYF
-,TRBV9,TRBJ2-3,-,TGTGCCAGCAGCGACCAGGATTCGCAGTATTTT,CASSDQDSQYF
-,TRBV7-9,TRBJ1-6,-,TGTGCCAGCAGCTTAGTTTATCTATCACCCCTCCACTTT,CASSLVYLSPLHF
-,TRBV7-2,TRBJ1-1,-,TGTGCCAGCAGCCCCTACGAACGGGCTGAAGCTTTCTTT,CASSPYERAEAFF
-,TRBV5-6,TRBJ1-5,-,TGTGCCAGCACCCGGAGGGGAATCAATCAGCCCCAGCATTTT,CASTRRGINQPQHF
TRBD1,TRBV10-1,TRBJ2-7,-,TGCGCCAGCAGTGAGTTGAACAGGGGGACCGAGCAGTACTTC,CASSELNRGTEQYF
-,TRBV5-1,TRBJ1-1,-,TGCGCCAGCAGCAAGGTACCTAACACTGAAGCTTTCTTT,CASSKVPNTEAFF
-,TRBV6-5,TRBJ1-2,medium-sized,TGTGCCAGCAGTTACTTACGGTCCCTGGGCTACACCTTC,CASSYLRSLGYTF
-,TRBV11-2,TRBJ1-5,once,TGTGCCAGCAGCCCGAGGGACAGCAATCAGCCCCAGCATTTT,CASSPRDSNQPQHF
TRBD1,TRBV19,TRBJ2-7,-,TGTGCCAGTAGTAGTCTGGGGACAGGTATCTACGAGCAGTACTTC,CASSSLGTGIYEQYF
-,TRBV4-3,TRBJ2-6,-,TGCGCCAGCAGCCAGGGGTTCTATGGGGGGGCCAACGTCCTGACTTTC,CASSQGFYGGANVLTF
-,TRBV27,TRBJ1-1,once,TGTGCCAGCAGTCCAAATGATGGGTGGGGTACTGAAGCTTTCTTT,CASSPNDGWGTEAFF
-,TRBV10-3,TRBJ1-2,-,TGTGCCATCAGTGAGGGACAGATGGGCTATGGCTACACCTTC,CAISEGQMGYGYTF
-,TRBV28,TRBJ2-7,-,TGTGCCAGCCGAGCAGGGCCCCAGGCATGGTACTTC,CASRAGPQAWYF
-,TRBV7-2,TRBJ2-7,-,TGTGCCAGCAGCTTATTTCGCTACGAGCAGTACTTC,CASSLFRYEQYF
-,TRBV30,TRBJ2-7,-,TGTGCCTGGGGCCTCTACGAGCAGTACTTC,CAWGLYEQYF
-,TRBV2,TRBJ2-2,-,TGTGCCAGCACTTCGGCCGTGAGCACCGGGGAGCTGTTTTTT,CASTSAVSTGELFF
-,TRBV6-5,TRBJ2-7,-,TGTGCCAGCAGTCCCCGACAGGCCTACGAGCAGTACTTC,CASSPRQAYEQYF
-,TRBV4-2,TRBJ2-7,-,TGTGCCAGCAGGGGAGTTAAGGGGTACGAGCAGTACTTC,CASRGVKGYEQYF
-,TRBV19,TRBJ2-7,once,TGTGCCAGTAGTATAAATTCGGGCAGGGCTCTAGACGAGCAGTACTTC,CASSINSGRALDEQYF
-,TRBV6-1,TRBJ1-5,-,TGTGCCAGCAGTGAACTCGGCAGGGCGGGCAATCAGCCCCAGCATTTT,CASSELGRAGNQPQHF
-,TRBV5-1,TRBJ2-3,-,TGCGCCAGCAGAGTAGGAACAGGCAGCACAGATACGCAGTATTTT,CASRVGTGSTDTQYF
TRBD2,TRBV9,TRBJ2-3,-,TGTGCCAGCAGCTCTCGGGACTACCGCACAGATACGCAGTATTTT,CASSSRDYRTDTQYF
-,TRBV6-5,TRBJ1-1,few,TGTGCCAGCTCTCACTACGGGGCCGAAGCTTTCTTT,CASSHYGAEAFF
-,TRBV5-1,TRBJ2-2,-,TGCGCCAGCAGCTTGGGACAGTACACCGGGGAGCTGTTTTTT,CASSLGQYTGELFF
-,TRBV28,TRBJ2-5,-,TGTGCCAGCAGTCCCCGGACCGGGTCGGGGACCCAGTACTTC,CASSPRTGSGTQYF
-,TRBV5-6,TRBJ2-1,-,TGTGCCAGCAGCTTACCCGGTGGCAATGAGCAGTTCTTC,CASSLPGGNEQFF
-,TRBV2,TRBJ1-2,few,TGTGCCAGTTTTTGGACGGTGGACTATGGCTACACCTTC,CASFWTVDYGYTF
TRBD1,TRBV6-5,TRBJ2-1,once,TGTGCCAGCATCAAACAGGGGGCTAGTAATGAGCAGTTCTTC,CASIKQGASNEQFF
-,TRBV6-5,TRBJ1-6,-,TGTGCCAGCAGTTACTTAGGGGCTGGTGGTAATTCACCCCTCCACTTT,CASSYLGAGGNSPLHF
-,TRBV19,TRBJ1-1,-,TGTGCCAGTAGTATACTTACCGGGGGCACTGAAGCTTTCTTT,CASSILTGGTEAFF
TRBD1,TRBV7-2,TRBJ1-1,-,TGTGCCAGCAGCTGGCAGGGGGCTTGGACTGAAGCTTTCTTT,CASSWQGAWTEAFF
TRBD1,TRBV7-9,TRBJ1-4,-,TGTGCCAGCAGCCATCAGGGGACAGGGTCTGATGAAAAACTGTTTTTT,CASSHQGTGSDEKLFF
-,TRBV20-1,TRBJ1-2,-,TGCAGTGCTCATATGGGGCATGGCTACACCTTC,CSAHMGHGYTF
TRBD2,TRBV19,TRBJ2-2,-,TGTGCCAGTAAAGGTACAGCGGGAGGGCCCGGGGAGCTGTTTTTT,CASKGTAGGPGELFF
-,TRBV5-1,TRBJ2-1,-,TGCGCCAGCAGCTTGGGACGGGTCAATGAGCAGTTCTTC,CASSLGRVNEQFF
-,TRBV11-3,TRBJ2-3,once,TGTGCCAGCAAAAAGGGGTCGGAGTGGGATACGCAGTATTTT,CASKKGSEWDTQYF
-,TRBV6-6,TRBJ2-7,-,TGTGCCAGCAGTTACGGGCGGACAGGGAGGGACGAGCAGTACTTC,CASSYGRTGRDEQYF
TRBD1,TRBV15,TRBJ1-6,-,TGTGCCACCAGCAGGTTCGGACAGGGTAATTCACCCCTCCACTTT,CATSRFGQGNSPLHF
TRBD1,TRBV30,TRBJ1-1,-,TGTGCCTGGAGTACAGGGACAGGGGATACTGAAGCTTTCTTT,CAWSTGTGDTEAFF
-,TRBV5-1,TRBJ2-3,few,TGCGCCAGCAACCGGGACACTAGCACAGATACGCAGTATTTT,CASNRDTSTDTQYF
TRBD2,TRBV7-3,TRBJ2-5,-,TGTGCCAGCAGCTTAGTCGGTAGCGGGAGGCCTGAGACCCAGTACTTC,CASSLVGSGRPETQYF
TRBD1,TRBV7-7,TRBJ2-5,few,TGTGCCAGCAGCTCGCCGGGACAGGAGTACCAAGAGACCCAGTACTTC,CASSSPGQEYQETQYF
TRBD1,TRBV5-1,TRBJ2-1,-,TGCGCCAGCAGCGTCTCAGGGGGCGCTGAGCAGTTCTTC,CASSVSGGAEQFF